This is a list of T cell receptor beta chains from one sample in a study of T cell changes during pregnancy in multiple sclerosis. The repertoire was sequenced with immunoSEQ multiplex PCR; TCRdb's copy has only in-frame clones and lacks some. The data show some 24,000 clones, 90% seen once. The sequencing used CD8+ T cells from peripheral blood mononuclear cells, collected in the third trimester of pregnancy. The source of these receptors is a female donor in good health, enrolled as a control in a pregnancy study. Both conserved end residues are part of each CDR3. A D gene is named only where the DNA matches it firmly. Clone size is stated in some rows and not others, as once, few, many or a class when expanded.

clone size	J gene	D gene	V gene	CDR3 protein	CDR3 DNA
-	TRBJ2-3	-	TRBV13	CASSLGRDTQYF	TGTGCCAGCAGCTTAGGACGGGATACGCAGTATTTT
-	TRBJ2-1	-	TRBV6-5	CASSTFDNEQFF	TGTGCCAGCAGCACTTTCGACAATGAGCAGTTCTTC
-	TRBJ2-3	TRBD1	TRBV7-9	CASSEGTGLGDTQYF	TGTGCCAGCAGCGAGGGGACAGGGTTGGGGGATACGCAGTATTTT
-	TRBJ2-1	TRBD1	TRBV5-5	CASSLGQGGLGDNEQFF	TGTGCCAGCAGCCTGGGACAGGGGGGCTTGGGGGACAATGAGCAGTTCTTC
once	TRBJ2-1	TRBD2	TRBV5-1	CASSLLAGARNYNEQFF	TGCGCCAGCAGCTTACTAGCGGGAGCTAGGAACTACAATGAGCAGTTCTTC
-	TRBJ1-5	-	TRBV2	CASSETRGRSNQPQHF	TGTGCCAGCAGTGAAACAAGGGGTCGCAGCAATCAGCCCCAGCATTTT
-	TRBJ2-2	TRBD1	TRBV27	CASSLSVGGAYTGELFF	TGTGCCAGCAGTTTATCGGTAGGGGGCGCTTACACCGGGGAGCTGTTTTTT
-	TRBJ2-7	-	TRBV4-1	CASSQEGAAYEQYF	TGCGCCAGCAGCCAAGAAGGGGCCGCTTACGAGCAGTACTTC
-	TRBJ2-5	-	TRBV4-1	CASSQDQEETQYF	TGCGCCAGCAGCCAAGATCAGGAAGAGACCCAGTACTTC
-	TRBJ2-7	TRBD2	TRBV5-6	CASSTSSGRVRYEQYF	TGTGCCAGCAGCACCTCTAGCGGGAGGGTCAGGTACGAGCAGTACTTC
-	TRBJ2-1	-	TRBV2	CASHLGGSYNEQFF	TGTGCCAGTCACCTAGGAGGCTCCTACAATGAGCAGTTCTTC
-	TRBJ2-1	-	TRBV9	CASSVNSNEQFF	TGTGCCAGCAGCGTGAACAGCAATGAGCAGTTCTTC
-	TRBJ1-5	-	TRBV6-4	CASSDSADSTSPQHF	TGTGCCAGCAGTGACTCGGCGGACTCTACTAGCCCCCAGCATTTT
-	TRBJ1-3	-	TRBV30	CAWNGGYRGNTIYF	TGTGCCTGGAACGGAGGGTACAGGGGAAACACCATATATTTT
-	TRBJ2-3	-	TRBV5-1	CASSLEGTGRADTQYF	TGCGCCAGCAGCTTGGAGGGAACAGGGCGAGCAGATACGCAGTATTTT
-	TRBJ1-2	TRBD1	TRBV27	CASSLGQGIWGYTF	TGTGCCAGCAGCCTGGGACAGGGGATATGGGGCTACACCTTC
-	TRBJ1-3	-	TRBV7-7	CASSLGGAGNTIYF	TGTGCTAGCAGCTTAGGTGGTGCGGGAAACACCATATATTTT
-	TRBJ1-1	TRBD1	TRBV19	CASSIGTATTEAFF	TGTGCCAGTAGTATCGGGACAGCGACCACTGAAGCTTTCTTT
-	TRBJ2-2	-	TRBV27	CASSRPARTKPNTGELFF	TGTGCCAGCAGCCGACCGGCTAGAACCAAACCGAACACCGGGGAGCTGTTTTTT
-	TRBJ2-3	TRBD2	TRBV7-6	CASSSPAGGPTDTQYF	TGTGCCAGCAGCTCACCAGCGGGAGGCCCCACAGATACGCAGTATTTT
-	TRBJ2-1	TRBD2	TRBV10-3	CAISGGRGDYNEQFF	TGTGCCATCAGTGGGGGGAGGGGAGACTACAATGAGCAGTTCTTC
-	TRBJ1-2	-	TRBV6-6	CASSENPGWGGYTF	TGTGCCAGCAGCGAAAACCCAGGGTGGGGAGGCTACACCTTC
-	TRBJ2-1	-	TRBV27	CASSSRYNEQFF	TGTGCCAGCAGCAGCAGGTACAATGAGCAGTTCTTC
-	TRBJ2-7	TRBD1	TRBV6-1	CASSPGQLGYEQYF	TGTGCCAGCAGCCCGGGACAGTTGGGCTACGAGCAGTACTTC